The 12 T cell receptor beta chains listed next were all sequenced from one sample in a study of T cells in Graves' hyperthyroidism and ophthalmopathy. Amplified regions were TCR beta CDR3 sequences from RNA transcripts. First-round RT-PCR targeting the TCR CDR3 was performed with the HTBI primer set. TCRdb re-called the multiplex PCR reads with MiXCR, one entry per CDR3 protein. The profile shows fewer than 500,000 distinct CDR3 sequences, approximately 12% of them singletons. The sequencing sample was made of blood. The receptors here all came from a young man with Graves' hyperthyroidism that later progressed to Graves' ophthalmopathy.

The CDR3 bases are TGTGCCAGCAGTCCCTTTGGAGAGATGAACACTGAAGCTTTCTTT. Amino acids: CASSPFGEMNTEAFF. The V gene is TRBV27, the J gene TRBJ1-1, with D uncertain. Germline CDR1 and CDR2: MNHEY and SMNVEV (reference sequence). CDR3 length equals 15 residues. The germline V and J ends were trimmed by 5 bases and 0 bases, with 13 bases remaining between them.

This clonotype came up a few times. This sequence joins TRBV4-2 and TRBJ2-1; TRBD1 matches at 7 bases. This CDR3 spans 16 amino acids. The V gene end was trimmed by 2 bases and the J gene end by 4 bases; junction bases not matched to a gene: 8. Germline V gene sequence: CDR1 LGHNA, CDR2 YNFKEQ. The CDR3 nucleotides read TGTGCCAGCAGCCAAAAGGACAGGCGCTATTACAATGAGCAGTTCTTC. It codes for CASSQKDRRYYNEQFF.

The genes are TRBV20-1 and TRBJ1-5; D gene unclear. Germline V gene lookup returns CDR1 DFQATT and CDR2 SNEGSKA (reference sequence). Trimming removed 0 bases at V and 6 bases at J, with 12 bases between. CDR3 length: 14 amino acids. This CDR3 reads CSARESLLGQPQHF. CDR3 nucleotides: TGCAGTGCTAGAGAATCACTTCTGGGTCAGCCCCAGCATTTT.

The chain carries TRBV2 and TRBJ2-1; 7 nucleotides match TRBD2. Germline V gene sequence: CDR1 SNHLY, CDR2 FYNNEI. V lost 10 bases and J lost 6; bases outside the gene matches: 6. This CDR3 spans 12 amino acids. CDR3 DNA sequence: TGTGCCATCGGGACTACTGTCAATGAGCAGTTCTTC. Encoded protein: CAIGTTVNEQFF. Full variable domain (outside the CDR3, taken from reference TRBV2 and TRBJ2-1): EPEVTQTPSHQVTQMGQEVILRCVPISNHLYFYWYRQILGQKVEFLVSFYNNEISEKSEIFDDQFSVERPDGSNFTLKIRSTKLEDSAMYFCAIGTTVNEQFFGPGTRLTVL.

In this sample, this clonotype turned up many times. This sequence joins TRBV6-1 and TRBJ1-1; D ambiguous. CDR3 length equals 14 residues. Trimming cost V 5 bases and J 3 bases, with 13 bases left between them. Germline V gene data show CDR1 as MNHNS and CDR2 as SASEGT. Written as DNA, the CDR3 is TGTGCCAGCAGTTATTGGGATCAGCACACTGAAGCTTTCTTT. Its protein product is CASSYWDQHTEAFF.

The sample holds many counts of this clonotype. DNA of the CDR3: TGCAGCGTTGACCCTGGCGGCACAGATACGCAGTATTTT. Translated: CSVDPGGTDTQYF. The chain employs TRBV29-1 and TRBJ2-3; the D is unclear. CDR1 is SQVTM, CDR2 ANQGSEA, per germline. The V end was cut by 3 bases, the J end by 1 base, with 8 bases between. There are 13 residues in the CDR3.

This clonotype was counted at least ten times. The gene calls are TRBV12-3 or TRBV12-4 and TRBJ2-5; D is possibly TRBD2 (6 bases). The ends were cut back, 7 bases at V and 2 bases at J, with 26 bases in the middle. The CDR3 loop spans 18 amino acids. For the CDR3, the DNA is TGTGCCAGCAAGACCGCCCGATCCCCGGGACTGGGACAAGAGACCCAGTACTTC. Protein: CASKTARSPGLGQETQYF.

This clonotype was counted ten times or more. V gene TRBV7-8 combines with J gene TRBJ2-1; tentatively, D is TRBD1 (5 bases). V was trimmed by 4 bases and J by 10 bases, leaving 14 bases between them. The germline V gene encodes CDR1 SGHVS and CDR2 FQNEAQ. The CDR3 extends over 13 amino acids. CDR3 coding DNA: TGTGCCAGCAGCTCCGGACAAACCAGGGAGCAGTTCTTC. This sequence encodes CASSSGQTREQFF.

Only a few counts were recorded for this clonotype. The chain couples TRBV27 to TRBJ2-7; tentative D call: TRBD1 (5 bases). The CDR3 has 15 residues. The V and J ends lost 3 bases and 5 bases respectively, with 17 bases between them. From germline, CDR1 is MNHEY and CDR2 SMNVEV (reference sequence). This CDR3 is CASSFSSAGRNEQYF. The DNA for the CDR3 is TGTGCCAGCAGTTTCTCCAGCGCAGGGCGCAACGAGCAGTACTTC.

There are a few counts of this clonotype. This sequence joins TRBV6-1 and TRBJ2-7; no reliable D call. Germline V lookup: CDR1 MNHNS, CDR2 SASEGT. The CDR3 has 13 residues. Trimming stripped 6 bases from V and 7 bases from J, with 16 bases between. CDR3 amino acids: CASSTMISAEQYF. Written as DNA, the CDR3 is TGTGCCAGCAGCACCATGATATCGGCTGAGCAGTACTTC.

CDR3 sequence (DNA): TGCGCCAGCAGCCAGGGGCAGGGAGGAGATACGCAGTATTTT. It yields the protein CASSQGQGGDTQYF. This chain joins TRBV4-1 and TRBJ2-3; TRBD2 might be the D (6 bases). The CDR3 runs to 14 residues. Germline V gives CDR1 MGHRA, CDR2 YSYEKL. With 3 bases removed from V and 5 bases from J, the gap between germline ends came to 12 bases.

This clonotype was detected a few times. CDR3 DNA: TGCGCCAGCAGTGAGAGACTACGGGACACCATATATTTT. This gives the protein CASSERLRDTIYF. The V call is TRBV10-1, the J call TRBJ1-3; D gene unclear. The length of the CDR3 is 13 residues. Germline V lookup: CDR1 WNHNN, CDR2 SYGVQD (reference sequence). Between the trimmed V and J ends, which lost 2 bases and 8 bases, there was a span of 10 bases.